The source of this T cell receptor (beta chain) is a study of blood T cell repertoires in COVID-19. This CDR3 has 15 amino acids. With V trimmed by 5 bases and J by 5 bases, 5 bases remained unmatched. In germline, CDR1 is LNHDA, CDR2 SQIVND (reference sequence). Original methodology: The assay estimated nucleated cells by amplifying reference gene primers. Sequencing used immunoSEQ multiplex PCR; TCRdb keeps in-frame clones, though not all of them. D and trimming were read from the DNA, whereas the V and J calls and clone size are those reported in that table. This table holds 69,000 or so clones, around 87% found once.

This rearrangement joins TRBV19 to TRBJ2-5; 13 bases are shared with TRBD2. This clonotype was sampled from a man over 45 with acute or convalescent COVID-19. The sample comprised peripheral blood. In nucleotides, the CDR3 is TGTGCCAGTAGTGGACTAGCGGGAGTTGAGGAGACCCAGTACTTC. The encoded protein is CASSGLAGVEETQYF.